The clone carrying this TCR beta chain occurred many times. Antigen: not known. CDR1 is MNHNS and CDR2 is SASEGT in the germline V gene. The V gene end was trimmed by 0 bases and the J gene end by 6 bases; junction bases not matched to a gene: 8. The CDR3 is made up of 16 amino acids. These data are taken from a study of CD8 T cells in ankylosing spondylitis. Regarding the study as a whole: Researchers report that disease-linked clones proved CD8+ and relatively rare in peripheral blood. Disease-linked clones reportedly showed significant enrichment in matched ankylosing spondylitis synovial fluid. In ankylosing spondylitis blood, a motif of about eight highly homologous TCR beta variants appeared characteristic.

It was by quantitative 5'-RACE with molecular barcodes that TCR beta libraries were made. TCRdb fed the 5' RACE reads into MiXCR, producing one record per CDR3 protein. The sample lists approximately 220,000 distinct CDR3 sequences, roughly a tenth occurring once. The sequenced sample consisted of blood, either unsorted or a sorted T cell fraction (not recorded which). The gene calls are TRBV6-1 and TRBJ2-4, with 7 bases lining up with TRBD1. This clonotype was obtained from a male donor with ankylosing spondylitis or in good health (not recorded which). The CDR3 region has the DNA TGTGCCAGCAGTGAAGCGCTCCAGGGGGTGTTAAACATTCAGTACTTC. This encodes CASSEALQGVLNIQYF.